This TCR beta chain was recorded in a study of blood T cell repertoires in COVID-19. Clones were read by immunoSEQ multiplex PCR, and TCRdb kept only the in-frame ones, dropping some. The top ten hold around 1.9% of the sample, which has 120,000 or so clones, 65% to 85% seen once. The germline CDR1 and CDR2 sequences are SGHRS and YFSETQ. Trimming took 0 bases from V and 4 from J; bases not matched to a gene: 2. The CDR3 runs 15 residues. Sequencing used peripheral blood. This clonotype was obtained from a man aged 65-85 years with acute or convalescent COVID-19. This chain joins TRBV5-1 and TRBJ2-1; 9 bases are shared with TRBD1. The CDR3 here is CASSLGDRDYNEQFF. DNA for the CDR3: TGCGCCAGCAGCTTGGGGGACAGGGATTACAATGAGCAGTTCTTC.